A selection of T cell receptor beta chains follows, all from one sample in a study of response to subunit inactivated influenza vaccine. Each CDR3 protein is one row after TCRdb ran MiXCR on the RT-PCR reads. The sample carries more than 200,000 distinct CDR3 sequences, 10% to 15% recorded once. The sample in question was non-naive T cells sorted from PBMCs, obtained roughly 2 weeks before vaccination. These TCRs come from a man in his fifties who received an inactivated influenza vaccine. The CDR3 runs from the conserved cysteine through the conserved F or W. D genes are given only for firm matches. A row's size may be missing; if present it is once, few, many or a size class.

d_gene | len | j_gene | v_gene | abundance | CDR3nt | CDR3aa
TRBD1 | 14 | TRBJ2-3 | TRBV18 | few | TGTGCCAGCTCCCGCAACAGGGGACCAGATACGCAGTATTTT | CASSRNRGPDTQYF
TRBD2 | 16 | TRBJ2-3 | TRBV4-3 | few | TGCGCCAGCAGCCCACTACTAGCGGGAGGCACAGATACGCAGTATTTT | CASSPLLAGGTDTQYF
- | 11 | TRBJ1-2 | TRBV7-9 | many | TGTGCCGGCCTGAGGGGCGAGGGCTACACCTTC | CAGLRGEGYTF
TRBD2 | 16 | TRBJ2-2 | TRBV7-2 | - | TGTGCCAGCAGCTTGACTAGCGGGATCGGGACCGGGGAGCTGTTTTTT | CASSLTSGIGTGELFF
- | 12 | TRBJ1-1 | TRBV29-1 | - | TGCAGCGTTGAAGTGGGGGCCACTGAAGCTTTCTTT | CSVEVGATEAFF
TRBD2 | 16 | TRBJ2-1 | TRBV10-3 | - | TGTGCCATCGGTGAGTCAGGACTAGCTGAGTACAATGAGCAGTTCTTC | CAIGESGLAEYNEQFF
- | 13 | TRBJ2-1 | TRBV3-1 | few | TGTGCCAGCAGCCATCTGGCCTCTAATGAGCAGTTCTTC | CASSHLASNEQFF
- | 16 | TRBJ2-2 | TRBV11-2 | - | TGTGCCAGCCGGACTCGCGAAAACGTGAACACCGGGGAGCTGTTTTTT | CASRTRENVNTGELFF
- | 11 | TRBJ2-7 | TRBV2 | - | TGTGCCAGCAGTTTCGGAACCGAGCAGTACTTC | CASSFGTEQYF
- | 13 | TRBJ2-5 | TRBV29-1 | many | TGCAGCGTTGATGGCAGGGGACAAGAGACCCAGTACTTC | CSVDGRGQETQYF
- | 13 | TRBJ2-7 | TRBV2 | - | TGTGCCAGCAGTGTACTCAAAGCCTACGAGCAGTACTTC | CASSVLKAYEQYF
TRBD1 | 16 | TRBJ1-3 | TRBV12-3/TRBV12-4 | - | TGTGCCAGCAGTTACCGGACAGGCATCGTTGGAAACACCATATATTTT | CASSYRTGIVGNTIYF
- | 13 | TRBJ2-5 | TRBV20-1 | - | TGCAGTGCTTCGGGACTCTCGGAAGAGACCCAGTACTTC | CSASGLSEETQYF
TRBD1 | 15 | TRBJ2-7 | TRBV12-3/TRBV12-4 | many | TGTGCCAGCAGTTACACCGGGACAGGGACCTACGAGCAGTACTTC | CASSYTGTGTYEQYF
TRBD2 | 15 | TRBJ2-7 | TRBV5-6 | - | TGTGCCAGCAGCATCGGGACTAGCGCTTCCTACGAGCAGTACTTC | CASSIGTSASYEQYF
- | 16 | TRBJ1-2 | TRBV4-2 | - | TGTGCCAGCAGCCAAGAAACCGGGACTCTCGGAAGTGGCTACACCTTC | CASSQETGTLGSGYTF
TRBD2 | 18 | TRBJ2-1 | TRBV20-1 | many | TGCAGTGCTAGAGATTTAAGGGCTAGCGGGAGCTCCTACAATGAGCAGTTCTTC | CSARDLRASGSSYNEQFF
- | 16 | TRBJ1-1 | TRBV11-2 | few | TGTGCCAGCAGCTTAGATATCGGGACGGCGAACACTGAAGCTTTCTTT | CASSLDIGTANTEAFF
- | 15 | TRBJ2-5 | TRBV5-1 | - | TGCGCCAGCAGCCTGGAGGGGGGGTCCGTGGAGACCCAGTACTTC | CASSLEGGSVETQYF
- | 12 | TRBJ2-5 | TRBV2 | - | TGTGCCAGCAACTCGGTGGGGGAGACCCAGTACTTC | CASNSVGETQYF
- | 15 | TRBJ1-6 | TRBV10-3 | - | TGTGCCATCAGTGGAATCGGGGGGGGACGATCACCCCTCCACTTT | CAISGIGGGRSPLHF
TRBD2 | 15 | TRBJ2-7 | TRBV20-1 | few | TGCAGTGCTAGTCGGACTAGCGGGAGTACCGACGAGCAGTACTTC | CSASRTSGSTDEQYF
TRBD2 | 13 | TRBJ2-3 | TRBV29-1 | - | TGCAGCGTTGGGACTAGCGGACCAGATACGCAGTATTTT | CSVGTSGPDTQYF
- | 11 | TRBJ2-7 | TRBV28 | few | TGTGCCAGCAGTTTTTGGTACGAGCAGTACTTC | CASSFWYEQYF
- | 16 | TRBJ2-3 | TRBV6-2/TRBV6-3 | many | TGTGCCAGCAGTTACGTACAGGGAGAGGTTTCAGATACGCAGTATTTT | CASSYVQGEVSDTQYF
- | 14 | TRBJ1-2 | TRBV4-3 | few | TGCGCCAGCAGCCACAACAGGGTGGCGGATGGCTACACCTTC | CASSHNRVADGYTF
- | 14 | TRBJ2-1 | TRBV12-3/TRBV12-4 | few | TGTGCCAGCGGATCGGGGGCCAGGCACAATGAGCAGTTCTTC | CASGSGARHNEQFF
- | 14 | TRBJ2-7 | TRBV4-1 | few | TGCGCCAGCAGCCAAGTTATCGGTTTGGACGAGCAGTACTTC | CASSQVIGLDEQYF
- | 14 | TRBJ1-2 | TRBV7-8 | - | TGTGCCAGCAGCCCCGGGTCCGGTAACTATGGCTACACCTTC | CASSPGSGNYGYTF
- | 17 | TRBJ1-3 | TRBV7-6 | few | TGTGCCAGCAGCTTACAACAGGGTGCCCACTCTGGAAACACCATATATTTT | CASSLQQGAHSGNTIYF
- | 13 | TRBJ2-7 | TRBV25-1 | - | TGTGCCAGCAGTCCTCCGATAGATTACGAGCAGTACTTC | CASSPPIDYEQYF
TRBD2 | 15 | TRBJ2-3 | TRBV20-1 | few | TGCAGTGCTACTATAGCGGGAGGGCCACCAGATACGCAGTATTTT | CSATIAGGPPDTQYF
- | 15 | TRBJ1-4 | TRBV11-2 | - | TGTGCCAGCAGCTTATCTGACAGCTGGGGTGAAAAACTGTTTTTT | CASSLSDSWGEKLFF
- | 19 | TRBJ1-4 | TRBV28 | - | TGTGCCAGCAGTTTTTTGGGTTCGGGGGGACGCCTTTTCAGTGAAAAACTGTTTTTT | CASSFLGSGGRLFSEKLFF
- | 11 | TRBJ2-3 | TRBV20-1 | many | TGCAGTGCCAGGCTCACAGATACGCAGTATTTT | CSARLTDTQYF
TRBD2 | 17 | TRBJ2-1 | TRBV20-1 | - | TGCAGTGCTAGAGATATTAGCGGGAGGGCCGGCTACAATGAGCAGTTCTTC | CSARDISGRAGYNEQFF
- | 15 | TRBJ1-2 | TRBV5-1 | few | TGCGCCAGCCGTCCATCGCTTGAGGGAAACTATGGCTACACCTTC | CASRPSLEGNYGYTF
TRBD1 | 16 | TRBJ1-1 | TRBV20-1 | few | TGCAGTGCTAGAGATCTACAGGGGGTGGGGGACACTGAAGCTTTCTTT | CSARDLQGVGDTEAFF
- | 13 | TRBJ1-1 | TRBV28 | - | TGTGCCAGCTTTGTCGGGGGAGACACTGAAGCTTTCTTT | CASFVGGDTEAFF
- | 15 | TRBJ2-4 | TRBV13 | - | TGTGCCAGCACCGAAGGACGGCTAGCCAAAAACATTCAGTACTTC | CASTEGRLAKNIQYF
TRBD1 | 12 | TRBJ1-2 | TRBV7-9 | few | TGTGCCAGCAGACAGGGGGCTAATGGCTACACCTTC | CASRQGANGYTF
- | 12 | TRBJ2-1 | TRBV6-1 | few | TGTGCCAGCAACTTGGGTTCCTATGAGCAGTTCTTC | CASNLGSYEQFF
- | 16 | TRBJ2-4 | TRBV12-3/TRBV12-4 | few | TGTGCCAGCAGTTTAGATGCAGCGACCAGTGGAGACATTCAGTACTTC | CASSLDAATSGDIQYF
- | 15 | TRBJ1-1 | TRBV4-3 | few | TGCGCCAGCAGCCAAGACAGGTGGTCTCATACTGAAGCTTTCTTT | CASSQDRWSHTEAFF
- | 15 | TRBJ2-5 | TRBV6-2/TRBV6-3 | - | TGTGCCAGCAGTTCCATCGACGTAACGACAGAGACCCAGTACTTC | CASSSIDVTTETQYF
TRBD2 | 15 | TRBJ2-1 | TRBV6-2/TRBV6-3 | - | TGTGCCAGCAGCAGACCTAGCGGGAGGGCCAATGAGCAGTTCTTC | CASSRPSGRANEQFF
TRBD2 | 15 | TRBJ2-7 | TRBV5-1 | few | TGCGCCAGCGCCTCGACGACTAGCGGGAGAGTCGAGCAGTACTTC | CASASTTSGRVEQYF
- | 13 | TRBJ2-5 | TRBV20-1 | few | TGCAGTGCTAGATGGAAGGGAAGGGAGACCCAGTACTTC | CSARWKGRETQYF
- | 12 | TRBJ2-7 | TRBV10-1 | many | TGCGCCAGCAGTCCTGACCAGGGCGAGCAGTACTTC | CASSPDQGEQYF
- | 14 | TRBJ2-1 | TRBV14 | many | TGTGCCAGCAGCCAGAACGCGGCTAACAATGAGCAGTTCTTC | CASSQNAANNEQFF
TRBD1 | 16 | TRBJ2-3 | TRBV27 | many | TGTGCCAGCACCGTTTGGGGGACAGGGGGCACAGATACGCAGTATTTT | CASTVWGTGGTDTQYF
TRBD2 | 15 | TRBJ2-1 | TRBV14 | - | TGTGCCAGCAGCCAAGTCGGTCTAGCGGAGACTCAGGGTGTCTTC | CASSQVGLAETQGVF
TRBD1 | 15 | TRBJ1-2 | TRBV4-2 | many | TGTGCCAGCAGCCAAGAAACAGGGGGCCCCTATGGCTACACCTTC | CASSQETGGPYGYTF
TRBD1 | 15 | TRBJ2-7 | TRBV6-5 | - | TGTGCCAGCAGTTACTCGACAGGGTCAACCTACGAGCAGTACTTC | CASSYSTGSTYEQYF
TRBD2 | 16 | TRBJ2-3 | TRBV20-1 | few | TGCAGTGCTAGAGGACTAGCGGGAAAATTTAGAGATACGCAGTATTTT | CSARGLAGKFRDTQYF